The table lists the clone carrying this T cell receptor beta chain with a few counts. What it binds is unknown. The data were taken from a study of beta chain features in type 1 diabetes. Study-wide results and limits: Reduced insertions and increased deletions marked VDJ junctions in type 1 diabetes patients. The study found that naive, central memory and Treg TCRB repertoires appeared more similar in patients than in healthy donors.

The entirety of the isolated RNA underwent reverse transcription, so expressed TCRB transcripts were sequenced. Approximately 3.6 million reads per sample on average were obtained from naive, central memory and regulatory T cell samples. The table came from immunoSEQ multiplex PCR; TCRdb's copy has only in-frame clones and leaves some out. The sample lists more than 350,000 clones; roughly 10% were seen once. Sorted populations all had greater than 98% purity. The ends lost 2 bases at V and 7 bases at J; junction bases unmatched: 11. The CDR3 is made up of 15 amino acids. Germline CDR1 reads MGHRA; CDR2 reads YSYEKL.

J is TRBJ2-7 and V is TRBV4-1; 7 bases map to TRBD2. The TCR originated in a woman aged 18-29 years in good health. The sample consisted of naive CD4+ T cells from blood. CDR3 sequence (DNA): TGCGCCAGCAGCCAAATGCCAGGGACTAAACGGGAGCAGTACTTC. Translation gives CASSQMPGTKREQYF.